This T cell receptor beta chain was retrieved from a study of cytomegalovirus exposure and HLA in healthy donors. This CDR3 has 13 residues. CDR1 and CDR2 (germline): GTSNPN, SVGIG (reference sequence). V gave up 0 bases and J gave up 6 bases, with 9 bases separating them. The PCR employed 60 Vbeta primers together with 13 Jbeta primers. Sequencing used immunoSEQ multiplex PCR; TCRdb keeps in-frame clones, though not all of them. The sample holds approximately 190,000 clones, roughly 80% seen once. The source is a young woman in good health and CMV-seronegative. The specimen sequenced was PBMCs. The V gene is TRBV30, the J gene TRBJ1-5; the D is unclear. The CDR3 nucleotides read TGTGCCTGGAGTGTACTAGGTGGTCAGCCCCAGCATTTT. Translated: CAWSVLGGQPQHF.